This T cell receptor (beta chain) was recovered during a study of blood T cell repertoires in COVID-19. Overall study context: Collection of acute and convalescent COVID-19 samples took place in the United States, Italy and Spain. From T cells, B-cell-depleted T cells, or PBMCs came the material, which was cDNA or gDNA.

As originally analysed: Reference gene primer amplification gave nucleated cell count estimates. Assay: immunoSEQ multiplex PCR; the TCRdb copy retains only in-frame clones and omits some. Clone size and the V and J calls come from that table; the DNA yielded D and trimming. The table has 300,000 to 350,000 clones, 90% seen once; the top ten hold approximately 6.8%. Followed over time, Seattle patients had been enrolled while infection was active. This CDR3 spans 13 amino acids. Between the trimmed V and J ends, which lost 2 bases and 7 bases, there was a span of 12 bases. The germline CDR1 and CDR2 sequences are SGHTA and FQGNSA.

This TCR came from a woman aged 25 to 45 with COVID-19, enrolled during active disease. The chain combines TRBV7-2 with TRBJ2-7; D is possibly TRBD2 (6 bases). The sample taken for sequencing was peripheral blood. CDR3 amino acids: CASSLSGSREQYF. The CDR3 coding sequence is TGTGCCAGCAGCTTATCCGGGAGTCGGGAGCAGTACTTC. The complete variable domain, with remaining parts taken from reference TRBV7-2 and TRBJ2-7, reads GAGVSQSPSNKVTEKGKDVELRCDPISGHTALYWYRQSLGQGLEFLIYFQGNSAPDKSGLPSDRFSAERTGGSVSTLTIQRTQQEDSAVYLCASSLSGSREQYFGPGTRLTVT.